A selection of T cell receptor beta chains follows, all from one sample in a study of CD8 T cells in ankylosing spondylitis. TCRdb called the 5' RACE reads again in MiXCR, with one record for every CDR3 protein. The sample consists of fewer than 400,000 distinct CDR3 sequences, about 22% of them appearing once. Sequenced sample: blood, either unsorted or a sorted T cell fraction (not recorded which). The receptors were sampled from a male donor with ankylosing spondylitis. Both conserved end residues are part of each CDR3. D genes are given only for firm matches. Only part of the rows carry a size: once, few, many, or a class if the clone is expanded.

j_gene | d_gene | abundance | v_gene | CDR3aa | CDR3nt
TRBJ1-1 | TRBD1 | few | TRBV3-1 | CASRESGMAGGFTEAFF | TGTGCCAGCAGAGAAAGCGGGATGGCAGGGGGCTTCACTGAAGCTTTCTTT
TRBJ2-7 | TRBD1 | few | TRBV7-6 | CASSLGWGTGLYEQYF | TGTGCCAGCAGCTTAGGGTGGGGGACAGGGCTTTACGAGCAGTACTTC
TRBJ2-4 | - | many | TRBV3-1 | CASNSGTSKNIQYF | TGTGCCAGCAACTCCGGGACTTCGAAAAACATTCAGTACTTC
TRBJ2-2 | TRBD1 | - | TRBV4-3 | CASSPRAGGIGELFF | TGCGCCAGCAGTCCACGGGCAGGGGGAATCGGGGAGCTGTTTTTT
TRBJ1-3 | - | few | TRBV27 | CASSWRGLSGNTIYF | TGTGCCAGCAGTTGGCGGGGGTTGTCTGGAAACACCATATATTTT
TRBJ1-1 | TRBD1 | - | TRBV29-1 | CSATTGGNTEAFF | TGCAGCGCCACAACAGGGGGGAACACTGAAGCTTTCTTT
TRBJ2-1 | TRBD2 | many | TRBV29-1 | CSVGWGGGYNEQFF | TGCAGCGTTGGTTGGGGCGGGGGGTACAATGAGCAGTTCTTC
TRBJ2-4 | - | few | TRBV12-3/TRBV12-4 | CASSLAGEAKNIQYF | TGTGCCAGCAGTTTAGCGGGAGAGGCCAAAAACATTCAGTACTTC
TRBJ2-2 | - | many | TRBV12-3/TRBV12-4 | CASSFQGPIRNTGELFF | TGTGCCAGCAGTTTTCAGGGGCCCATCCGGAACACCGGGGAGCTGTTTTTT
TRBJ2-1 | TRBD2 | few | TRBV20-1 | CSARDQTSGNNEQFF | TGCAGTGCTAGAGATCAAACTAGCGGAAACAATGAGCAGTTCTTC
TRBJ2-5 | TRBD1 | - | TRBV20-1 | CSARDSPGQGGETQYF | TGCAGTGCTAGAGATAGTCCCGGACAGGGTGGAGAGACCCAGTACTTC
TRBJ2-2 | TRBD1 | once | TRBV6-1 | CASRSTGTGAAGELFF | TGTGCCAGCAGAAGCACGGGGACAGGGGCCGCCGGGGAGCTGTTTTTT
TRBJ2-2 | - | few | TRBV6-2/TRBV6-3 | CASTRDTAPGELFF | TGTGCCAGCACACGGGACACCGCCCCCGGGGAGCTGTTTTTT
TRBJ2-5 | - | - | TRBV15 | CATSRPRSGFQETQYF | TGTGCCACCAGCAGACCACGGAGCGGGTTCCAAGAGACCCAGTACTTC
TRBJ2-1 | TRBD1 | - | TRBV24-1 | CATSDSRRTGWDEQFF | TGTGCCACCAGTGATTCGCGTCGGACAGGGTGGGATGAGCAGTTCTTC
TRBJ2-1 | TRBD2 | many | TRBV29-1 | CSVSSGRMGEQFF | TGCAGCGTGTCCAGCGGGAGAATGGGTGAGCAGTTCTTC
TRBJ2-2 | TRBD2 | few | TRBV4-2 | CASSQETSGSGELFF | TGTGCCAGCAGCCAAGAAACTAGCGGGAGCGGGGAGCTGTTTTTT
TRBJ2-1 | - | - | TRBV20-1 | CSANIRYEQFF | TGCAGTGCTAACATACGATATGAGCAGTTCTTC
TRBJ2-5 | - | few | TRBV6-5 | CASSYSDWRETQYF | TGTGCCAGCAGTTACTCCGACTGGAGGGAGACCCAGTACTTC
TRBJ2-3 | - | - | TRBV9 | CASSVVGGLPTDTQYF | TGTGCCAGCAGCGTAGTAGGGGGGCTCCCCACAGATACGCAGTATTTT
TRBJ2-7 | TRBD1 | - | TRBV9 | CASSAGWDRAEQYF | TGTGCCAGCAGCGCCGGGTGGGACAGGGCGGAGCAGTACTTC
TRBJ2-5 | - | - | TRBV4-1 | CASSQQSAAGETQYF | TGCGCCAGCAGCCAACAGTCAGCGGCTGGAGAGACCCAGTACTTC
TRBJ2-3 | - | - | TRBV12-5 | CASGPGVIPDTQYF | TGTGCTAGTGGTCCAGGTGTGATCCCAGATACGCAGTATTTT
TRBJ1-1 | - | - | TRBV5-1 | CASSLLQGGAEAFF | TGCGCCAGCAGCTTGCTCCAAGGAGGGGCTGAAGCTTTCTTT
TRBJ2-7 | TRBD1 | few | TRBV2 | CASSPGQGVFYEQYF | TGTGCCAGCAGTCCCGGACAGGGGGTTTTCTACGAGCAGTACTTC
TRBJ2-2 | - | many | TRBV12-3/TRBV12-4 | CASNQGPNTGELFF | TGTGCCAGCAACCAGGGCCCGAACACCGGGGAGCTGTTTTTT
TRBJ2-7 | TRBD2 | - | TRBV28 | CASSLGGLAGDYEQYF | TGTGCCAGCAGTTTAGGGGGACTAGCGGGGGACTACGAGCAGTACTTC
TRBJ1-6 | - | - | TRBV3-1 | CASSQGQDNSPLHF | TGTGCCAGCAGCCAAGGACAAGATAATTCACCCCTCCACTTT
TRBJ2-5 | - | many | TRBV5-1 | CASSLDIGSLQETQYF | TGCGCCAGCAGCTTGGATATAGGGAGTCTCCAAGAGACCCAGTACTTC
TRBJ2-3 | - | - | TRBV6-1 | CASRFTRARVDTQYF | TGTGCCAGCCGATTCACCAGGGCGAGGGTAGATACGCAGTATTTT
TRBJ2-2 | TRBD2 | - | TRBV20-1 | CSARRAWGRANTGELFF | TGCAGTGCGAGAAGGGCTTGGGGGAGGGCGAACACCGGGGAGCTGTTTTTT
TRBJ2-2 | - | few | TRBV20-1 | CSAQAPKIADTGELFF | TGCAGTGCACAGGCCCCCAAAATAGCGGACACCGGGGAGCTGTTTTTT
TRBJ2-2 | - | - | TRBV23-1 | CASQMTGELFF | TGCGCCTCCCAGATGACCGGGGAGCTGTTTTTT
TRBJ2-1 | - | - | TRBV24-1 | CATSDRTDNEQFF | TGTGCCACCAGTGACAGGACAGACAATGAGCAGTTCTTC
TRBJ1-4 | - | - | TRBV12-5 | CASGFGGTTNEKLFF | TGTGCTAGTGGTTTTGGGGGGACGACTAATGAAAAACTGTTTTTT
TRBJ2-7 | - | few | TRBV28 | CASRAWTEIAYEQYF | TGTGCCAGCAGGGCATGGACGGAGATTGCCTACGAGCAGTACTTC
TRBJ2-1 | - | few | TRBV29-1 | CSAKEAYNEQFF | TGCAGCGCAAAAGAAGCATACAATGAGCAGTTCTTC
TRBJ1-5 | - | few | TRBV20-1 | CSARVSYSNQPQHF | TGCAGTGCTAGAGTGTCATATAGCAATCAGCCCCAGCATTTT
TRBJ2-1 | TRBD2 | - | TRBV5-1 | CASAVAGGQGAYNEQFF | TGCGCCAGCGCGGTAGCGGGAGGACAAGGCGCCTACAATGAGCAGTTCTTC
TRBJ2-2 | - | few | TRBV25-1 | CASSEGWLRDTGELFF | TGTGCCAGCAGTGAAGGCTGGCTTCGGGACACCGGGGAGCTGTTTTTT
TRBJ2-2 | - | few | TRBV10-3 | CAISGPISSTGELFF | TGTGCCATCAGTGGGCCAATATCGAGCACCGGGGAGCTGTTTTTT
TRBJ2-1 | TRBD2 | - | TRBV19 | CASSLRTSGRRNEQFF | TGTGCCAGTAGTCTGCGGACTAGCGGGAGGAGAAATGAGCAGTTCTTC
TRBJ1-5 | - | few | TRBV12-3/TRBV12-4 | CASTLGPPGQPQHF | TGTGCCAGCACCTTGGGTCCGCCGGGGCAGCCCCAGCATTTT
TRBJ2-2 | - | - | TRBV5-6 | CASSLSRTGLFF | TGTGCCAGCAGCTTGAGCCGGACTGGGCTGTTTTTT
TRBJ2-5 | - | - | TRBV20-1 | CSARDPWDNSQETQYF | TGCAGTGCTAGAGATCCTTGGGACAATAGCCAAGAGACCCAGTACTTC
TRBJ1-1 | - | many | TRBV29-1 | CSVEEGWGSTEAFF | TGCAGCGTTGAAGAGGGATGGGGTTCCACTGAAGCTTTCTTT
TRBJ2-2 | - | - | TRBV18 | CASSPLDGKAGELFF | TGTGCCAGCTCACCACTAGACGGGAAGGCCGGGGAGCTGTTTTTT
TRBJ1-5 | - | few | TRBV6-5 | CASSYSRDYSNQPQHF | TGTGCCAGCAGTTACTCCCGCGATTATAGCAATCAGCCCCAGCATTTT
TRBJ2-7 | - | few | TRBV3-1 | CASSQASHEQYF | TGTGCCAGCAGCCAAGCATCCCACGAGCAGTACTTC
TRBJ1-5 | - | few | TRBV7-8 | CASSLGYIYQPQHF | TGTGCCAGCAGCCTAGGCTATATTTATCAGCCCCAGCATTTT
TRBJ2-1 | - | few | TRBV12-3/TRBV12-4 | CASSLRRVNNEQFF | TGTGCCAGCAGTTTAAGGCGTGTAAACAATGAGCAGTTCTTC
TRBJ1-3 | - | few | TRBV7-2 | CASSLDTPRNTIYF | TGTGCCAGCAGCTTAGATACCCCTCGGAACACCATATATTTT
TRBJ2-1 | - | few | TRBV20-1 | CSASNRALHYYEQFF | TGCAGTGCTAGCAACCGGGCCCTCCATTATTATGAGCAGTTCTTC
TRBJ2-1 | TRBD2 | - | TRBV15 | CATSRLAGTYNEQFF | TGTGCCACCAGCAGACTAGCGGGTACCTACAATGAGCAGTTCTTC
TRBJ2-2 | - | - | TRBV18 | CASSPAAPNTGELFF | TGTGCCAGCTCACCAGCTGCGCCGAACACCGGGGAGCTGTTTTTT
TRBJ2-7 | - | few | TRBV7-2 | CASSLNRPNYEQYF | TGTGCCAGCAGCTTAAATCGGCCCAACTACGAGCAGTACTTC
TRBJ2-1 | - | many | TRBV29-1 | CSVQKIRYNEQFF | TGCAGCGTTCAAAAGATTCGGTACAATGAGCAGTTCTTC
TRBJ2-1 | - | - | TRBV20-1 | CSAKRGNDNEQFF | TGCAGTGCCAAGAGAGGGAACGACAATGAGCAGTTCTTC